This T cell receptor beta chain was identified in a study of OX40 agonist ivuxolimab in advanced cancers. For the study in its entirety: Ivuxolimab, which targeted the costimulatory receptor OX40 (CD134), was an agonistic, fully human IgG2 monoclonal antibody. Partial responses were achieved by three dose-escalation patients, of whom one had hepatocellular carcinoma and two had cutaneous melanoma. Peripheral TCRbeta sequencing was intended to test whether TCR sequence diversity was altered and clonal T-cell expansion was caused by ivuxolimab. The dose-escalation cohort was about 83% male with a mean age of roughly 62 years, ranging from roughly 23 to 79. The paper covers the monotherapy dose-escalation part of the phase I ivuxolimab trial, which included N ≈ 54 patients. Prior anti-PD-1, anti-PD-L1 or anti-CTLA-4 therapy was permitted, and checkpoint inhibitors had been received by 40% to 50% of dose-escalation patients. Intravenous ivuxolimab was administered to patients every 2 weeks at six dose levels: 0.01, 0.1, 0.3, 1.5, 3 and 10 mg/kg. Of the 50 to 55 patients in dose escalation, 19 had hepatocellular carcinoma, roughly 15 had melanoma, 9 had renal cell carcinoma and 9 had head and neck cancer. Paper-wide results and their limitations: After ivuxolimab, CD8+ T cells had more expanded clones than CD4+ T cells on average. Clonal expansion of both CD4+ and CD8+ blood T cells was observed from baseline to week 6 at doses 0.1 to 3.0 mg/kg. Low levels of normalized T-cell clonal expansion were also seen in some patients who did not respond. The antigen specificity of the peripheral T cells that underwent clonal expansion was not determined. Partial responders in the 0.1-3.0 mg/kg groups had among the lowest normalized peripheral clonal expansion, especially among CD8+ T cells.

For sequencing of the TCRbeta CDR3 region, genomic DNA was extracted from the sorted cells. The immunoSEQ Assay was used to sequence the TCRbeta CDR3 regions. The table comes from immuneACCESS by way of TCRdb, which keeps in-frame sequences with V and J called. Part of the clones is missing from these tables; in studies checked, under half for an unresolved V gene and the rest for unknown reasons. The table for this sample lists around 37,000 clones; about 82% of them were counted only once. About 20% of the sample belongs to the ten largest clones. Patients with a history of autoimmune disease or receiving systemic immunosuppression were excluded from the trial. Peripheral blood for TCR sequencing was collected from all dose cohorts at baseline, on cycle 4 day 1, and on cycle 7 day 1. The samples were taken from a phase I, first-in-human, multicenter, open-label dose-escalation trial of ivuxolimab. Adults with locally advanced or metastatic head and neck squamous cell, hepatocellular, melanoma or renal cell carcinoma were enrolled in the trial. Before TCR sequencing, CD4+ and CD8+ T cells were separately sorted from peripheral blood.

This clone occurred a few times. Its antigen is still unknown. No base quality values were provided; no much bigger clone lies one nucleotide off. CDR3 length: 12 amino acids, cysteine to phenylalanine. Solely the CDR3 DNA is kept, with 36 bases framed from the first base. Sequences SNHLY (CDR1) and FYNNEI (CDR2) are obtained from the germline V gene. Trimming removed 7 bases from V and 4 bases from J, leaving 8 bases between the germline ends. The sequence came from an adult with an advanced solid tumor such as melanoma, head and neck, liver or kidney cancer. The material was CD4+ or CD8+ T cells sorted from blood, obtained in a trial of the OX40 agonist ivuxolimab. The receptor chain draws on TRBV2 and TRBJ1-5; TRBD1 is perhaps the D gene, given 5 matching bases. Here the CDR3 is given as CASTRGNQPQHF. DNA sequence: TGTGCCAGCACTCGGGGGAATCAGCCCCAGCATTTT. With the portions outside the CDR3 filled from the reference TRBV2 and TRBJ1-5 genes, the complete variable region becomes EPEVTQTPSHQVTQMGQEVILRCVPISNHLYFYWYRQILGQKVEFLVSFYNNEISEKSEIFDDQFSVERPDGSNFTLKIRSTKLEDSAMYFCASTRGNQPQHFGDGTRLSIL.